A single sample gave rise to the 30 T cell receptor beta chains below, sequenced in a study of Ad26.COV2.S vaccination and SARS-CoV-2 variants. Treatment here: about 20 received Ad26.COV2.S at low or high dose, single or two shots; 5 received placebo; per-sample allocation not given. Sampling took place 63 days after the first vaccine or placebo injection. TCRdb's copy holds only in-frame clones and misses some; the assay was immunoSEQ multiplex PCR. The sample holds 350,000 to 500,000 clones, roughly 91% seen once. Sequencing was performed on peripheral blood, taken in a trial of Ad26.COV2.S vaccine versus placebo. Receptors originate from a person aged 18-65 years who received the Ad26.COV2.S COVID-19 vaccine or a placebo.

The sample holds one count of this clone. The chain carries TRBV5-6 and TRBJ2-7; TRBD1 matches at 8 bases. The CDR3 consists of 14 residues. Per germline, CDR1 SGHDT and CDR2 YYEEEE. V gave up 4 bases and J gave up 5 bases; unmatched junction bases: 8. This CDR3 reads CASSIGQGRNEQYF. CDR3 coding DNA: TGTGCCAGCAGCATTGGACAGGGACGCAACGAGCAGTACTTC.

The rearrangement joins TRBV4-2 to TRBJ1-5; unclear D gene. This CDR3 is 16 amino acids long. Looked up from germline, CDR1 is LGHNA and CDR2 is YNFKEQ. V was cut by 0 bases and J by 2 bases, with 11 bases left in between. CDR3: CASSQDEGYGNQPQHF. For the CDR3, the DNA is TGTGCCAGCAGCCAAGATGAAGGGTATGGCAATCAGCCCCAGCATTTT.

The rearrangement links TRBV12-3 or TRBV12-4 to TRBJ2-5; 8 bases are a match to TRBD2. This CDR3 contains 13 residues. V gave up 5 bases and J gave up 9 bases; unmatched junction bases: 8. The CDR3 DNA is TGTGCCAGCAGTCTCACGGTGCGGGAGGCCCAGTACTTC. This sequence encodes CASSLTVREAQYF.

The chain is built from TRBV3-1 (or the pseudogene TRBV3-2) and TRBJ1-4; 7 nucleotides agree with TRBD1. J was trimmed by 4 bases and V by 3 bases; bases with no gene match: 8. Germline V CDR1 and CDR2: LGHDT, YNNKEL (reference sequence). The CDR3 is made up of 16 amino acids. CDR3 DNA: TGTGCCAGCAGCCACAAACCGGGACAGATTAATGAAAAACTGTTTTTT. This encodes CASSHKPGQINEKLFF.

The rearrangement links TRBV28 to TRBJ2-6; perhaps TRBD1 as D (6 bases). Trimming removed 5 bases at V and 3 bases at J, with 11 bases between. The CDR3 totals 15 residues. Germline CDR1 MDHEN, CDR2 SYDVKM. In nucleotides, the CDR3 is TGTGCCAGCAGTCCGACAGGTTTTGGGGCCAACGTCCTGACTTTC. It encodes CASSPTGFGANVLTF.

V is TRBV10-3 and J is TRBJ1-3, with D perhaps TRBD1 (6 bases). CDR3 length: 14 residues. V lost 8 bases and J lost 0, with 11 bases in between. The germline V gene has CDR1 ENHRY and CDR2 SYGVKD. Written as DNA, the CDR3 is TGTGCCATCTCACAGGGTCTCTCTGGAAACACCATATATTTT. It yields the protein CAISQGLSGNTIYF.

The rearrangement joins TRBV19 to TRBJ2-1, with TRBD2 matching over 8 bases. The CDR3 is 15 amino acids. J lost 0 bases, V lost 8 bases, and 6 bases had no gene match. Germline V gives CDR1 LNHDA, CDR2 SQIVND (reference sequence). The CDR3 coding sequence is TGTGCCAGTCACCTAGCGGGTGGCTCCTACAATGAGCAGTTCTTC. This encodes CASHLAGGSYNEQFF.

The genes are TRBV5-1 and TRBJ2-1; D remains unclear. The germline V gene encodes CDR1 SGHRS and CDR2 YFSETQ. Trimming cost V 4 bases and J 7 bases, with 3 bases left between them. The CDR3 sequence is 10 residues long. The CDR3 protein is CASSGNEQFF. CDR3 in DNA: TGCGCCAGCAGCGGAAATGAGCAGTTCTTC.

The chain uses TRBV5-5 and TRBJ2-3; tentative D call: TRBD2 (7 bases). Germline V lookup: CDR1 SGHKS, CDR2 YYEKEE (reference sequence). Trimming shortened V by 6 bases and J by 4 bases, and 18 bases separated the two germline ends. The CDR3 has 15 amino acids. The CDR3 region is CASTIGGGPPDTQYF. CDR3 nucleotides: TGTGCCAGCACCATAGGGGGAGGGCCCCCAGATACGCAGTATTTT.

The gene calls are TRBV24-1 and TRBJ2-1; TRBD2 might be the D (5 bases). The CDR3 is 15 residues long. Germline-derived CDR1 and CDR2 are KGHDR and SFDVKD. The V and J ends lost 4 bases and 5 bases respectively, with 14 bases between them. CDR3 in DNA: TGTGCCACCAGTGAGGCAGCGGAAACTCACAATGAGCAGTTCTTC. Amino acid sequence: CATSEAAETHNEQFF.

This rearrangement joins TRBV19 to TRBJ2-7; 8 bases line up with TRBD1. Germline loops: CDR1 LNHDA, CDR2 SQIVND (reference sequence). The J segment lost 4 bases and the V segment lost 6 bases, leaving 14 bases of the junction unmatched. This CDR3 region has 16 residues. In DNA, the CDR3 is TGTGCCAGTAGCATCGGACAGGGAGGCCCTAGGTACGAGCAGTACTTC. This encodes CASSIGQGGPRYEQYF. Looking up the rest from reference TRBV19 and TRBJ2-7 gives the full variable domain: DGGITQSPKYLFRKEGQNVTLSCEQNLNHDAMYWYRQDPGQGLRLIYYSQIVNDFQKGDIAEGYSVSREKKESFPLTVTSAQKNPTAFYLCASSIGQGGPRYEQYFGPGTRLTVT.

This chain links TRBV2 with TRBJ2-7; TRBD1 matches 7 bases. Germline V lookup: CDR1 SNHLY, CDR2 FYNNEI. This CDR3 comprises 13 residues. The V and J ends lost 4 bases and 5 bases, in that order; junction bases with no gene match: 5. The CDR3 DNA reads as TGTGCCAGCAGTGGACAGGGTCTTCACGAGCAGTACTTC. This translates into CASSGQGLHEQYF.

The chain joins TRBV19 to TRBJ2-3; D is unclear. Germline CDR1 LNHDA, CDR2 SQIVND (reference sequence). The CDR3 has 13 amino acids. Trimming stripped 0 bases from V and 7 bases from J, with 8 bases between. The CDR3 sequence: CASSIDASNTQYF. Here the CDR3 DNA reads TGTGCCAGTAGTATAGATGCTTCGAATACGCAGTATTTT.

The chain joins TRBV5-5 to TRBJ1-2; D possibly corresponds to TRBD1 (6 bases). Trimming cost V 3 bases and J 0 bases, with 12 bases left between them. CDR3 length equals 15 residues. Germline CDR1 SGHKS, CDR2 YYEKEE (reference sequence). CDR3 in DNA: TGTGCCAGCAGCTCGGACAGCCGAGCTAACTATGGCTACACCTTC. Translated, it gives CASSSDSRANYGYTF.

The V call is TRBV5-1, the J call TRBJ2-1, with a tentative D call TRBD2 (6 bases). The germline gives CDR1 SGHRS, CDR2 YFSETQ. Trimming cost V 7 bases and J 4 bases, with 12 bases left between them. The CDR3 spans 13 residues. This CDR3 reads CASGRSGYNEQFF. DNA for the CDR3: TGCGCCAGCGGGAGAAGCGGGTACAATGAGCAGTTCTTC.

This clone has only one observation. The rearrangement joins TRBV3-1 (or the pseudogene TRBV3-2) to TRBJ2-7, with TRBD1 as a possible D gene (5 bases). V was cut by 4 bases and J by 3 bases, with 13 bases left in between. Germline-derived CDR1 and CDR2 are LGHDT and YNNKEL (reference sequence). This CDR3 has 14 residues. The CDR3 here is CASSPMSGIYEQYF. The CDR3 DNA is TGTGCCAGCAGCCCAATGTCAGGGATCTACGAGCAGTACTTC.

The V and J genes are TRBV5-4 and TRBJ2-2; 12 bases are shared with TRBD2. The V gene end was trimmed by 0 bases and the J gene end by 7 bases; junction bases not matched to a gene: 1. The CDR3 spans 15 residues. Germline V gives CDR1 SGHNT, CDR2 YYREEE (reference sequence). The CDR3 coding sequence is TGTGCCAGCAGCTTGGCACTAGCGGGAGGCGGGGAGCTGTTTTTT. It encodes CASSLALAGGGELFF.

The chain couples TRBV19 to TRBJ2-4, with 7 bases aligning to TRBD2. CDR3 length: 16 residues. V shed 5 bases and J 8 bases; nucleotides not matched to a gene: 15. Looked up from germline, CDR1 is LNHDA and CDR2 is SQIVND (reference sequence). The CDR3 reads CASSSSSGGSGYIQYF. The CDR3, as DNA: TGTGCCAGTAGTTCCTCCTCGGGCGGGAGTGGATACATTCAGTACTTC.

The V gene is TRBV9, the J gene TRBJ2-7; D might be TRBD1 or TRBD2, each matching 6 bases. Germline loops: CDR1 SGDLS, CDR2 YYNGEE. The V end was cut by 3 bases, the J end by 5 bases, with 9 bases between. The CDR3 is made up of 12 amino acids. The CDR3, as DNA: TGTGCCAGCAGCGGGCGGGACAACGAGCAGTACTTC. Protein sequence: CASSGRDNEQYF.

This chain uses TRBV2 with TRBJ1-5, with no clear D. The germline V gene has CDR1 SNHLY and CDR2 FYNNEI. V lost 6 bases and J 2 bases, leaving 11 bases between the germline ends. The CDR3 is 14 amino acids. In nucleotides, the CDR3 is TGTGCCAGCAGCAGAGAGCAGGGCAATCAGCCCCAGCATTTT. The encoded protein is CASSREQGNQPQHF.

V and J are TRBV2 and TRBJ1-5, with 10 bases identical to TRBD1. Germline V gives CDR1 SNHLY, CDR2 FYNNEI. The CDR3 sequence is 15 residues long. Germline trimming cut 7 bases from V and 5 bases from J; bases unmatched to any gene: 8. CDR3 sequence reads: CASMRRDRGDQPQHF. The CDR3 nucleotides read TGTGCCAGCATGAGGCGGGACAGGGGAGATCAGCCCCAGCATTTT.

This clone was recorded only once. The CDR3 DNA reads as TGTGCCAGCAGTCTCTCCAGGGGCCCCGCGGGAGAGCAGTACTTC. Encoded protein: CASSLSRGPAGEQYF. The chain combines TRBV27 with TRBJ2-7; either TRBD1 or TRBD2 may fit D (6 bases each). V lost 5 bases, J lost 7 bases, and 21 bases lay in between. The CDR3 consists of 15 residues. CDR1 MNHEY and CDR2 SMNVEV come from the germline V gene (reference sequence).

The chain links TRBV5-6 to TRBJ2-3; a weak D match, TRBD2 (5 bases). The CDR3 has 13 amino acids. Trimming left V 2 bases short and J 4 bases short, with 8 bases between. In germline, CDR1 is SGHDT, CDR2 YYEEEE. The CDR3 is CASSFGVSDTQYF. The CDR3 nucleotides are TGTGCCAGCAGCTTCGGGGTTTCAGATACGCAGTATTTT.

This clone was counted once. The V call is TRBV27, the J call TRBJ2-1; TRBD2 is a possible D gene (5 bases). This CDR3 comprises 14 residues. Germline V gene sequence: CDR1 MNHEY, CDR2 SMNVEV (reference sequence). Trimming left V 2 bases short and J 2 bases short, with 7 bases between. CDR3 region: CASSLSGTYNEQFF. The CDR3 region has the DNA TGTGCCAGCAGTTTAAGCGGCACCTACAATGAGCAGTTCTTC.

The CDR3 reads CATSRTTGLSYEQYF. DNA for the CDR3: TGTGCCACCAGCAGGACGACAGGTCTCTCCTACGAGCAGTACTTC. The chain uses TRBV15 and TRBJ2-7; a possible D gene is TRBD1 (6 bases). This CDR3 has 15 residues. Germline-derived CDR1 and CDR2 are LNHNV and YYDKDF (reference sequence). V dropped 3 bases and J dropped 0 bases, with 12 bases sitting between them.

CDR3 nucleotides: TGTGCCAGCAGGGGGATTCATGCGGGAGATCCATACGAGCAGTACTTC. Protein product: CASRGIHAGDPYEQYF. J is TRBJ2-7 and V is TRBV7-9; 7 nucleotides line up with TRBD2. V gave up 6 bases and J gave up 4 bases; unmatched junction bases: 15. Germline CDR1 and CDR2: SEHNR and FQNEAQ (reference sequence). This CDR3 spans 16 amino acids.

This clone appeared once. The chain recombines TRBV11-1 with TRBJ2-1; the match to TRBD1 covers 7 bases. The CDR3 contains 15 residues. The ends lost 5 bases at V and 6 bases at J; junction bases unmatched: 10. CDR1 and CDR2 from the germline V gene are SGHAT and FQDESV (reference sequence). The CDR3 nucleotides are TGTGCCAGCAGCCGACAGGGCGGGTCGGTCAATGAGCAGTTCTTC. It is translated as CASSRQGGSVNEQFF.

The V call is TRBV14, the J call TRBJ2-3; D may match TRBD1 or TRBD2 (6 bases each). There are 17 residues in the CDR3. Germline V gene sequence: CDR1 SGHDN, CDR2 FVKESK. The V and J ends lost 0 bases and 6 bases respectively, with 19 bases between them. CDR3 nucleotides: TGTGCCAGCAGCCAAGATGTCCAGAGGGGGGCAGCGGATACGCAGTATTTT. Protein product: CASSQDVQRGAADTQYF. Based on the CDR3 plus reference TRBV14 and TRBJ2-3, the full variable domain is EAGVTQFPSHSVIEKGQTVTLRCDPISGHDNLYWYRRVMGKEIKFLLHFVKESKQDESGMPNNRFLAERTGGTYSTLKVQPAELEDSGVYFCASSQDVQRGAADTQYFGPGTRLTVL.

The chain couples TRBV6-6 to TRBJ2-5, with 8 bases lining up with TRBD2. With V trimmed by 7 bases and J by 3 bases, 7 bases remained unmatched. Germline loops: CDR1 MNHNY, CDR2 SVGAGI (reference sequence). The CDR3 is 14 amino acids. DNA for the CDR3: TGTGCCAGCACCTACCGGGGGGGGAAAGAGACCCAGTACTTC. This translates into CASTYRGGKETQYF.

The chain has TRBV6-2 or TRBV6-3 and TRBJ2-1; 14 positions match TRBD2. Trimming took 3 bases from V and 2 from J; bases not matched to a gene: 12. CDR3 length: 20 residues. In germline, CDR1 is MNHEY, CDR2 SVGEGT. CDR3 coding DNA: TGTGCCAGCAGTTATCGATGGCCGGGACTAGCGGGAGTACCCTACAATGAGCAGTTCTTC. Residues: CASSYRWPGLAGVPYNEQFF.